This T cell receptor (beta chain) was documented in a study of blood T cell repertoires in COVID-19. Sequencing used immunoSEQ multiplex PCR; TCRdb keeps in-frame clones, though not all of them. The sample comprises around 140,000 clones, under 90% of which are singletons, and about 2.4% rests with the top ten. To note about this clone: The sample carries other DNA sequences with the same CDR3.

CDR1 is LNHDA and CDR2 is SQIVND in the germline V gene (reference sequence). The CDR3 totals 14 residues. Trimming pared 3 bases from V and 7 bases from J, leaving 13 bases between. This TCR came from a middle-aged man with acute COVID-19. Specimen: PBMCs or T cells enriched from blood (not recorded which). The V gene is TRBV19, the J gene TRBJ1-5; D gene unclear. The CDR3: CASSIGEGRQPQHF. Written as DNA, the CDR3 is TGTGCCAGTAGTATCGGCGAGGGTAGGCAGCCCCAGCATTTT. Combining the CDR3 with reference TRBV19 and TRBJ1-5 gives the whole variable domain DGGITQSPKYLFRKEGQNVTLSCEQNLNHDAMYWYRQDPGQGLRLIYYSQIVNDFQKGDIAEGYSVSREKKESFPLTVTSAQKNPTAFYLCASSIGEGRQPQHFGDGTRLSIL.